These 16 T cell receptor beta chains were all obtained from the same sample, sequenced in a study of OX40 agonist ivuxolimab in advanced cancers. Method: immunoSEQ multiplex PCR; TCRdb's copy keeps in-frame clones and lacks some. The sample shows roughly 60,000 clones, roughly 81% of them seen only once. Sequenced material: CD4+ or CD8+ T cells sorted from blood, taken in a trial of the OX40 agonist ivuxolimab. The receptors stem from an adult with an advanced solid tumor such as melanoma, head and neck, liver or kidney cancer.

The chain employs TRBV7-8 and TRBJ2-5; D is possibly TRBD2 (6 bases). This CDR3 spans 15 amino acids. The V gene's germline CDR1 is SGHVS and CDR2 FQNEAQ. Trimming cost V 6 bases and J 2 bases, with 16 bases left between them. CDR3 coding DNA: TGTGCCAGCAGACTACTCGGGACTGAACAAGAGACCCAGTACTTC. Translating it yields CASRLLGTEQETQYF. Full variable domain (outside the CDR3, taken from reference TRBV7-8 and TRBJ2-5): GAGVSQSPRYKVAKRGQDVALRCDPISGHVSLFWYQQALGQGPEFLTYFQNEAQLDKSGLPSDRFFAERPEGSVSTLKIQRTQQEDSAVYLCASRLLGTEQETQYFGPGTRLLVL.

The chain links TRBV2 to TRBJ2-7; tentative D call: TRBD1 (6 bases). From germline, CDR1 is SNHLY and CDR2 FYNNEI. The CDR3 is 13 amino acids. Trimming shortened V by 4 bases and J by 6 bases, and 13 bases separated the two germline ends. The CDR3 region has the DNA TGTGCCAGCAGTGTGGGGGCGGTTTCCGAGCAGTACTTC. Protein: CASSVGAVSEQYF.

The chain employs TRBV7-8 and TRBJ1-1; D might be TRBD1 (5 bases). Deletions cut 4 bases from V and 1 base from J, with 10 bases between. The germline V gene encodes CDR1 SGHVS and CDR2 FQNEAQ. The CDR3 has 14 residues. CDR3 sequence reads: CASSWGVGNTEAFF. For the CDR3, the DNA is TGTGCCAGCAGCTGGGGGGTTGGGAACACTGAAGCTTTCTTT.

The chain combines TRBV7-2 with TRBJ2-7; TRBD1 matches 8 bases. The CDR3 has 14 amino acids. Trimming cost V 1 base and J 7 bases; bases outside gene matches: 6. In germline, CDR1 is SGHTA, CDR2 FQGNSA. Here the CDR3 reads CASSLGTTGEEQYF. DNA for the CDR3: TGTGCCAGCAGCTTAGGAACGACAGGGGAAGAGCAGTACTTC.

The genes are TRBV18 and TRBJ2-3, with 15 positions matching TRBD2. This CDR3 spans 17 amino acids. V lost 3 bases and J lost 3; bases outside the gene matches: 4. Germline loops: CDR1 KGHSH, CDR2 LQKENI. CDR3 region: CASSPGLAGGLTDTQYF. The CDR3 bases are TGTGCCAGCTCACCGGGACTAGCGGGAGGTCTGACAGATACGCAGTATTTT.

The CDR3 loop is CASSLVSGEGAEAFF. CDR3 sequence (DNA): TGTGCCAGCAGCTTAGTTTCAGGGGAGGGAGCTGAAGCTTTCTTT. This chain uses TRBV11-2 with TRBJ1-1, with a weak D call TRBD1 (6 bases). This CDR3 comprises 15 residues. V was pared by 1 base and J by 6 bases, with 15 bases between. Germline V gene data show CDR1 as SGHAT and CDR2 as FQNNGV.

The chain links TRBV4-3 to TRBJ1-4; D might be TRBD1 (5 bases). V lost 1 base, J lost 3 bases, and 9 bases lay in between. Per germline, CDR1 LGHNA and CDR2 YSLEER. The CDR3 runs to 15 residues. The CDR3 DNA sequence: TGCGCCAGCAGCCAAGGTGGGACGGCTAATGAAAAACTGTTTTTT. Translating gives CASSQGGTANEKLFF.

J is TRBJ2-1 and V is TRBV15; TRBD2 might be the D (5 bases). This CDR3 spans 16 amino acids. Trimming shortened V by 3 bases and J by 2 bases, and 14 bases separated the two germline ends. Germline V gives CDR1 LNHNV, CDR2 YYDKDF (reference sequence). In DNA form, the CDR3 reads TGTGCCACCAGCAGTGACGACCCTAGCACCTACAATGAGCAGTTCTTC. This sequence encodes CATSSDDPSTYNEQFF.

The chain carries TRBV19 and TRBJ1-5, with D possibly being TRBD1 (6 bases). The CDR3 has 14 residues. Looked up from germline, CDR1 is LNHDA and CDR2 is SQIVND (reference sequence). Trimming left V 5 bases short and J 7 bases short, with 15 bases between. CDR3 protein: CASSVTGRGQPQHF. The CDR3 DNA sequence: TGTGCCAGTAGTGTAACAGGGAGAGGGCAGCCCCAGCATTTT.

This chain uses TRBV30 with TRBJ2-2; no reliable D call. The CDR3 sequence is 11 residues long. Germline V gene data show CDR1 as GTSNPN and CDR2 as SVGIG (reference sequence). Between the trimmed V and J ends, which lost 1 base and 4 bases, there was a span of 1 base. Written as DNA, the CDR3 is TGTGCCTGGAGTGCCACCGGGGAGCTGTTTTTT. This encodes CAWSATGELFF.

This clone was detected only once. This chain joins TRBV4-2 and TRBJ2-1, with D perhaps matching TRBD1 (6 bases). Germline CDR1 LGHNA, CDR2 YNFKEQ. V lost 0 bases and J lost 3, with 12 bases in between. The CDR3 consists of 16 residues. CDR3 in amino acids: CASSQDRDTFYNEQFF. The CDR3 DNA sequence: TGTGCCAGCAGCCAAGACCGGGACACCTTCTACAATGAGCAGTTCTTC.

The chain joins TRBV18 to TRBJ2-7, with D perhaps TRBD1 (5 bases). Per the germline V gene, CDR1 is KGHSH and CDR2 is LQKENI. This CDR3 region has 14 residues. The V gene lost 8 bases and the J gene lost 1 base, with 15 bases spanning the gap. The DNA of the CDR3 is TGTGCCAGCCTCCGGTCCGCAGGGTCCTACGAGCAGTACTTC. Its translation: CASLRSAGSYEQYF.

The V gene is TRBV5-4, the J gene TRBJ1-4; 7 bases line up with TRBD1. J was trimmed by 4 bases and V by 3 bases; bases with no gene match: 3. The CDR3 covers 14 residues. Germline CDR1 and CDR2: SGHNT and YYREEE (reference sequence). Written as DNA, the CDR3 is TGTGCCAGCAGCTCACAGGGGCTTAATGAAAAACTGTTTTTT. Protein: CASSSQGLNEKLFF.

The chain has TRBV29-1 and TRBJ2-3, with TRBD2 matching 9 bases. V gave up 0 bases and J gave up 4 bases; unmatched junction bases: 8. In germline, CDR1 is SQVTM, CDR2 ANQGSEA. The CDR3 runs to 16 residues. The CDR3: CSVEEAGGEMPDTQYF. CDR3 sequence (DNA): TGCAGCGTTGAAGAGGCGGGAGGGGAGATGCCAGATACGCAGTATTTT.

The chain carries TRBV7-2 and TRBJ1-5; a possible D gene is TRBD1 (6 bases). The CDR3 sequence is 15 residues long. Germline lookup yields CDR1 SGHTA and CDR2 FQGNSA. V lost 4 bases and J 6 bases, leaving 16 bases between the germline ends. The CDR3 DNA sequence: TGTGCCAGCAGCTCCTCGGGGGGGGCCAGTCAGCCCCAGCATTTT. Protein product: CASSSSGGASQPQHF.

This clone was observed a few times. CDR3 sequence reads: CASRAGGLETQYF. CDR3 DNA sequence: TGTGCCAGCAGGGCGGGAGGGCTGGAGACCCAGTACTTC. This rearrangement joins TRBV2 to TRBJ2-5; 9 nucleotides line up with TRBD2. The germline CDR1 and CDR2 sequences are SNHLY and FYNNEI. Trimming cost V 6 bases and J 5 bases; bases outside gene matches: 4. CDR3 length: 13 amino acids.